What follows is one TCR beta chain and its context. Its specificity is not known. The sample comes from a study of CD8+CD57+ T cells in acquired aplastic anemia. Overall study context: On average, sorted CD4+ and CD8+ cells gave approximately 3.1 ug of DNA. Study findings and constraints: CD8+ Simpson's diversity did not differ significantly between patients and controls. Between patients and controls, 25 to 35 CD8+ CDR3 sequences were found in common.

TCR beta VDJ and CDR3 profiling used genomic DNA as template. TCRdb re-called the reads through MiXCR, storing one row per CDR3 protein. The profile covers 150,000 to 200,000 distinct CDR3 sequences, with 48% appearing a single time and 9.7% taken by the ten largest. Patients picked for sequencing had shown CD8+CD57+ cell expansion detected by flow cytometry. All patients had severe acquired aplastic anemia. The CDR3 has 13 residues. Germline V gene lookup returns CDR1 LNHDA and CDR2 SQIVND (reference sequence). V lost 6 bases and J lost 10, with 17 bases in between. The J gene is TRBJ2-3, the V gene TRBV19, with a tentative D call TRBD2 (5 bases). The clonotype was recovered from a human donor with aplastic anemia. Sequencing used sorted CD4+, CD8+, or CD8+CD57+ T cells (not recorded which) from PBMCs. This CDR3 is CASSPPLERAQYF. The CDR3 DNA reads TGTGCCAGTAGCCCCCCGCTGGAGAGGGCGCAGTATTTT.